Given below is one T cell receptor (beta chain) in context. The data were obtained in a study of blood T cell repertoires in COVID-19. Looking at the study overall: PBMCs, B-cell-depleted T cells, or T cells provided the cDNA or gDNA that made up the material.

TCRdb keeps only in-frame clones here, not all; method: immunoSEQ multiplex PCR. The data show more than 85,000 clones, approximately 85% seen once. Germline V CDR1 and CDR2: SGHRS, YFSETQ. V lost 7 bases and J lost 6; bases outside the gene matches: 13. The length of the CDR3 is 16 residues. Sequencing was carried out using peripheral blood. The TCR originated in a human donor in a cohort sampled during active COVID-19. The chain is built from TRBV5-1 and TRBJ2-1; 10 bases agree with TRBD2. This CDR3 reads CASGLSGAGGSNEQFF. CDR3 coding DNA: TGCGCCAGCGGCCTCTCGGGAGCGGGGGGGAGCAATGAGCAGTTCTTC.